Following are 27 T cell receptor beta chains from one sample sequenced in a study of monozygotic twins with inflammatory bowel disease. TCRdb reanalyzed the 5' RACE reads, giving one entry per CDR3 protein sequence and no DNA. This table lists 400,000 or so distinct CDR3 sequences. The sequenced sample was blood. The receptors stem from a human donor with ulcerative colitis or Crohn's disease, or a healthy co-twin of an affected twin (not recorded which).

The V and J genes are TRBV20-1 and TRBJ1-1; TCRdb picks TRBD1, but there is no DNA to check that call. The germline V gene has CDR1 DFQATT and CDR2 SNEGSKA (reference sequence). The CDR3 is 11 residues long. The CDR3 loop is CSASGPSGAFF.

The chain combines TRBV7-2 with TRBJ2-1. In germline, CDR1 is SGHTA, CDR2 FQGNSA. The CDR3 has 15 residues. This chain's CDR3 is CASSHEVARVNEQFF.

The V gene is TRBV28, the J gene TRBJ2-1. The CDR3 contains 11 residues. Germline-derived CDR1 and CDR2 are MDHEN and SYDVKM. This CDR3 is CASSLGLGQFF.

This sequence joins TRBV27 and TRBJ2-4; TCRdb calls TRBD1, which cannot be checked without DNA. The CDR3 consists of 16 residues. From germline, CDR1 is MNHEY and CDR2 SMNVEV (reference sequence). The CDR3 loop is CASSLGQGAAKNIQYF.

V is TRBV7-2 and J is TRBJ2-7; TCRdb selects TRBD1, and the lack of DNA leaves this call unchecked. This CDR3 is built from 15 residues. The germline gives CDR1 SGHTA, CDR2 FQGNSA. The CDR3 reads CASSLRPGQGGEQYF.

The chain is built from TRBV4-1 and TRBJ2-7; TCRdb's D call of TRBD1 is untestable without DNA. The CDR3 has 13 residues. Germline assignment: CDR1 MGHRA and CDR2 YSYEKL. This chain's CDR3 is CASSQGTGDEQYF.

This chain links TRBV5-4 with TRBJ2-5; TCRdb lists TRBD1, though no DNA is available to test this call. Germline V gives CDR1 SGHNT, CDR2 YYREEE (reference sequence). The CDR3 runs to 13 residues. CDR3 protein: CASSLTGDETQYF.

V usage is TRBV7-2 and J usage is TRBJ2-1. From germline, CDR1 is SGHTA and CDR2 FQGNSA. The CDR3 runs 12 residues. The CDR3 sequence is CASSLDLDEQFF.

The chain combines TRBV24-1 with TRBJ2-1; TCRdb's D gene call, TRBD2, goes unchecked for lack of DNA. Germline loops: CDR1 KGHDR, CDR2 SFDVKD. The CDR3 has 12 residues. The CDR3 is CATSDSTGPQFF.

The chain has TRBV6-1 and TRBJ2-7; TCRdb's assignment of TRBD1 cannot be checked, as there is no DNA. In germline, CDR1 is MNHNS, CDR2 SASEGT. The CDR3 totals 16 residues. CDR3 region: CASSTGRQGKRGEQYF.

The V gene is TRBV7-9, the J gene TRBJ2-5. CDR1 is SEHNR and CDR2 is FQNEAQ in the germline V gene (reference sequence). The CDR3 has 17 residues. CDR3 sequence reads: CASSLAAGVNIKRTQYF. Together with reference TRBV7-9 and TRBJ2-5, the CDR3 gives the full variable domain: DTGVSQNPRHKITKRGQNVTFRCDPISEHNRLYWYRQTLGQGPEFLTYFQNEAQLEKSRLLSDRFSAERPKGSFSTLEIQRTEQGDSAMYLCASSLAAGVNIKRTQYFGPGTRLLVL.

The chain employs TRBV18 and TRBJ2-1. CDR1 and CDR2 (germline): KGHSH, LQKENI. This CDR3 is 13 amino acids long. The CDR3 reads CASSPQGGEEQFF.

V gene TRBV30 combines with J gene TRBJ2-1. CDR3 length: 12 amino acids. CDR1 and CDR2 (germline): GTSNPN, SVGIG (reference sequence). The CDR3 here is CAWSSQANEQLF.

V gene TRBV7-9 combines with J gene TRBJ2-7; TCRdb's D call, TRBD1, is unchecked because there is no DNA. Per the germline V gene, CDR1 is SEHNR and CDR2 is FQNEAQ (reference sequence). This CDR3 spans 17 amino acids. The CDR3 sequence is CASSLDPWGVSFYEQYF.

The rearrangement links TRBV30 to TRBJ1-3. Germline V gene sequence: CDR1 GTSNPN, CDR2 SVGIG (reference sequence). The CDR3 totals 13 residues. The CDR3 sequence: CAWSVVSGNTIYF.

The chain couples TRBV6-1 to TRBJ1-2; the TRBD1 assignment by TCRdb is unverifiable without DNA. Germline CDR1 and CDR2: MNHNS and SASEGT. This CDR3 has 15 residues. The CDR3 protein is CASIDLRQGHYGYTF.

The chain joins TRBV6-6 to TRBJ1-6. This CDR3 contains 14 residues. Germline V gene sequence: CDR1 MNHNY, CDR2 SVGAGI (reference sequence). CDR3 sequence: CASGPDGNNSPLHF.

This rearrangement joins TRBV11-2 to TRBJ2-3. Germline CDR1 is SGHAT and CDR2 is FQNNGV. The CDR3 is 15 amino acids. This chain's CDR3 is CASSLVNPSTDTQYF.

This chain uses TRBV5-1 with TRBJ2-5; TCRdb gives TRBD1 as the D gene, but with no DNA this cannot be confirmed. CDR1 and CDR2 from the germline V gene are SGHRS and YFSETQ. This CDR3 has 16 amino acids. CDR3 sequence: CASKENRGLISETQYF.

V is TRBV18 and J is TRBJ2-3; with no DNA, the TCRdb D assignment of TRBD1 cannot be verified. Looked up from germline, CDR1 is KGHSH and CDR2 is LQKENI. The CDR3 consists of 15 residues. CDR3 region: CASSPQTGFTDTQYF.

The chain recombines TRBV20-1 with TRBJ2-1; the TCRdb D gene call, TRBD2, has no DNA to confirm it. The germline CDR1 and CDR2 sequences are DFQATT and SNEGSKA (reference sequence). The CDR3 has 17 amino acids. The CDR3 here is CSARDAGTLGSYSEQFF.

The chain combines TRBV25-1 with TRBJ2-1; the D gene TCRdb calls, TRBD1, cannot be checked with no DNA. The CDR3 consists of 15 residues. Germline CDR1 MGHDK, CDR2 SYGVNS. CDR3 protein: CASSEWTGGYNEQFF.

This chain joins TRBV5-4 and TRBJ2-1; TCRdb designates TRBD1, a call that cannot be tested without DNA. Germline CDR1 and CDR2: SGHNT and YYREEE (reference sequence). The CDR3 is made up of 17 amino acids. CDR3 region: CASSPPGGIFSYNEQFF. The full variable domain, completed using reference TRBV5-4 and TRBJ2-1, is ETGVTQSPTHLIKTRGQQVTLRCSSQSGHNTVSWYQQALGQGPQFIFQYYREEENGRGNFPPRFSGLQFPNYSSELNVNALELDDSALYLCASSPPGGIFSYNEQFFGPGTRLTVL.

V and J are TRBV7-9 and TRBJ2-6. Germline lookup yields CDR1 SEHNR and CDR2 FQNEAQ (reference sequence). The CDR3 loop spans 16 amino acids. This CDR3 is CASSGGYDSGANVLTF.

The rearrangement joins TRBV9 to TRBJ2-1. The CDR3 spans 12 residues. Germline CDR1 and CDR2: SGDLS and YYNGEE. CDR3 amino acids: CASSALAREQFF.

This chain uses TRBV4-3 with TRBJ2-1; TCRdb designates TRBD2, a call that cannot be tested without DNA. The V gene's germline CDR1 is LGHNA and CDR2 YSLEER. The CDR3 runs to 15 residues. The CDR3 is CASSQEGTRGNEQFF.

The V call is TRBV20-1, the J call TRBJ2-7; no DNA is available, so the TRBD2 call from TCRdb remains unchecked. This CDR3 region has 14 residues. Germline CDR1 reads DFQATT; CDR2 reads SNEGSKA (reference sequence). This chain's CDR3 is CSAREQLAGYEQYF.